The T cell receptor (beta chain) under discussion was sequenced for a study of T-cell reconstitution after alpha-beta-depleted transplantation in children. A TCRbeta library incorporating unique molecular identifiers was prepared. MiXCR, run by TCRdb on the PCR reads, gives a single entry per CDR3 protein. The sample contains 65,000 to 85,000 distinct CDR3 sequences, approximately 10% of which appear only once. The sequence came from a boy aged 5-17 years with acute myeloid leukemia, due to receive a stem cell transplant. The sequencing used PBMCs, collected before TCRalphabeta/CD19-depleted stem cell transplant.

The CDR3 DNA reads TGTGCCAGCAGCACACCTCTAGCGGGAGGCCCACCCGGGGAGCTGTTTTTT. Translated, it gives CASSTPLAGGPPGELFF. V is TRBV3-1 and J is TRBJ2-2; TRBD2 aligns across 11 bases. The CDR3 contains 17 residues. The V gene's germline CDR1 is LGHDT and CDR2 YNNKEL (reference sequence). Unmatched junction bases numbered 11, after V lost 5 bases and J lost 6 bases.